A single sample is the source of the 12 T cell receptor beta chains below, sequenced in a study of OX40 agonist ivuxolimab in advanced cancers. Assay: immunoSEQ multiplex PCR; the TCRdb copy retains only in-frame clones and omits some. The sample has about 71,000 clones, approximately 86% seen once. Source: CD4+ or CD8+ T cells sorted from blood, taken in a trial of the OX40 agonist ivuxolimab. The receptors shown here come from an adult with an advanced solid tumor such as melanoma, head and neck, liver or kidney cancer.

This chain uses TRBV14 with TRBJ2-1, with D possibly TRBD2 on 5 matching bases. The germline V gene has CDR1 SGHDN and CDR2 FVKESK. Trimming took 0 bases from V and 14 from J, leaving 14 bases between them. CDR3 length: 13 amino acids. The CDR3 protein is CASSQDRGLLKFF. The CDR3 DNA is TGTGCCAGCAGCCAAGATCGGGGTCTTTTGAAGTTCTTC.

The rearrangement joins TRBV27 to TRBJ2-3, with TRBD2 as a possible D gene (7 bases). The germline CDR1 and CDR2 sequences are MNHEY and SMNVEV (reference sequence). The length of the CDR3 is 15 residues. V was pared by 8 bases and J by 0 bases, with 15 bases between. The CDR3 nucleotides are TGTGCCAGCGGCCCGGGGGGCTTTAGCACAGATACGCAGTATTTT. Its translation is CASGPGGFSTDTQYF.

The rearrangement joins TRBV13 to TRBJ2-2; D is possibly TRBD1 (6 bases). Trimming removed 6 bases from V and 4 bases from J, with 15 bases in between. The CDR3 sequence is 15 residues long. Germline V gene data show CDR1 as PRHDT and CDR2 as FYEKMQ (reference sequence). The CDR3: CASSYGQPRTGELFF. CDR3 DNA sequence: TGTGCCAGCAGTTATGGACAGCCACGCACCGGGGAGCTGTTTTTT.

The V call is TRBV4-2, the J call TRBJ1-2, with D tentatively TRBD1 (6 bases). V was pared by 1 base and J by 3 bases, with 6 bases between. CDR3 length equals 13 residues. CDR1 and CDR2 (germline): LGHNA, YNFKEQ. The CDR3 sequence: CASSQAGDYGYTF. CDR3 nucleotide sequence: TGTGCCAGCAGCCAAGCAGGGGACTATGGCTACACCTTC.

The chain is built from TRBV6-5 and TRBJ2-3, with TRBD1 matching 11 bases. Trimming cost V 0 bases and J 4 bases; bases outside gene matches: 3. This CDR3 is built from 16 residues. Germline CDR1 MNHEY, CDR2 SVGAGI. The CDR3: CASSYSGTGGSDTQYF. Here the CDR3 DNA reads TGTGCCAGCAGTTACTCGGGGACAGGGGGATCAGATACGCAGTATTTT.

The chain carries TRBV5-1 and TRBJ2-4; no clear D. Germline V gene data show CDR1 as SGHRS and CDR2 as YFSETQ. This CDR3 is built from 16 residues. V lost 0 bases and J 2 bases, leaving 12 bases between the germline ends. CDR3: CASSLEGQVPKNIQYF. The CDR3 DNA reads as TGCGCCAGCAGCTTGGAGGGTCAGGTCCCCAAAAACATTCAGTACTTC.

The genes are TRBV27 and TRBJ2-7; D is perhaps TRBD2 (5 bases). The CDR3 extends over 12 amino acids. Deletions cut 9 bases from V and 3 bases from J, with 12 bases between. CDR1 MNHEY and CDR2 SMNVEV come from the germline V gene (reference sequence). This CDR3 is CASVLGVYEQYF. CDR3 DNA: TGTGCCAGTGTCCTCGGGGTCTACGAGCAGTACTTC.

J is TRBJ2-3 and V is TRBV19, with 8 bases aligning to TRBD1. V was pared by 6 bases and J by 5 bases, with 7 bases of the junction left unmatched. In germline, CDR1 is LNHDA, CDR2 SQIVND (reference sequence). This CDR3 has 14 amino acids. The CDR3 DNA reads as TGTGCCAGTAGCTACACAGGGGGAGAAGATACGCAGTATTTT. It codes for CASSYTGGEDTQYF.

The CDR3 nucleotides read TGTGCCAGCAGCTACGGGACTTCCTACGAGCAGTACTTC. Translating it yields CASSYGTSYEQYF. This chain joins TRBV7-9 and TRBJ2-7; weak D call: TRBD2 (6 bases). Per germline, CDR1 SEHNR and CDR2 FQNEAQ (reference sequence). With 4 bases removed from V and 1 base from J, the gap between germline ends came to 8 bases. The CDR3 loop spans 13 amino acids.

This chain joins TRBV5-6 and TRBJ2-7, with 8 nucleotides matching TRBD2. J was trimmed by 0 bases and V by 5 bases; bases with no gene match: 7. The CDR3 sequence is 15 residues long. From germline, CDR1 is SGHDT and CDR2 YYEEEE. The CDR3 spells CASSFISGNSYEQYF. CDR3 DNA sequence: TGTGCCAGCAGTTTTATTAGCGGGAACTCCTACGAGCAGTACTTC.

V gene TRBV28 combines with J gene TRBJ2-1, with D unclear. CDR1 is MDHEN, CDR2 SYDVKM, per germline. The CDR3 totals 11 residues. V lost 6 bases, J lost 8 bases, and 8 bases lay in between. In DNA form, the CDR3 reads TGTGCCAGCAGAAGATTGGATGAGCAGTTCTTC. Its protein product is CASRRLDEQFF.

The V gene is TRBV6-5, the J gene TRBJ2-2, with 7 bases aligning to TRBD2. V lost 0 bases, J lost 3 bases, and 1 base stayed unmatched. The CDR3 consists of 15 residues. Germline V lookup: CDR1 MNHEY, CDR2 SVGAGI. CDR3 in amino acids: CASSYSAGDTGELFF. The CDR3 coding sequence is TGTGCCAGCAGTTACTCGGCGGGAGACACCGGGGAGCTGTTTTTT.